A single sample is the source of the 17 T cell receptor beta chains below, sequenced in a study of technical replicates of blood from a few donors. Clones were sequenced by immunoSEQ multiplex PCR, and TCRdb holds only the in-frame ones, with some missing. The data show around 83,000 clones, approximately 94% seen once. The source material was T cells isolated from PBMCs. Source of these receptors: a human donor in good health.

The chain carries TRBV6-4 and TRBJ2-4, with D possibly matching TRBD1 (6 bases). Per germline, CDR1 MRHNA and CDR2 SNTAGT. The CDR3 is 13 residues long. Between the trimmed V and J ends, which lost 6 bases and 8 bases, there was a span of 14 bases. The CDR3 coding sequence is TGTGCCAGCAGCCCAGGGGAGAGGGACATTCAGTACTTC. It is translated as CASSPGERDIQYF.

The V call is TRBV6-5, the J call TRBJ2-1; 10 bases fit TRBD2. This CDR3 contains 15 residues. Germline-derived CDR1 and CDR2 are MNHEY and SVGAGI. V dropped 0 bases and J dropped 9; count of bases not matched to a gene: 5. CDR3 sequence reads: CASSYSRLAGVEQFF. As DNA, the CDR3 is TGTGCCAGCAGTTACTCGCGGCTAGCGGGGGTTGAGCAGTTCTTC.

The chain joins TRBV6-4 to TRBJ2-5; 11 nucleotides agree with TRBD2. The CDR3 is 15 amino acids. CDR1 and CDR2 from the germline V gene are MRHNA and SNTAGT. After removal of 4 bases from V and 2 bases from J, the junction contained 3 bases not matched to a gene. CDR3 region: CASSVSGRVQETQYF. DNA for the CDR3: TGTGCCAGCAGTGTTAGCGGGAGGGTTCAAGAGACCCAGTACTTC.

This chain uses TRBV5-1 with TRBJ2-7; 10 bases align to TRBD2. From germline, CDR1 is SGHRS and CDR2 YFSETQ. CDR3 length: 16 residues. With 8 bases clipped from V and 5 bases from J, the junction kept 16 bases outside the gene matches. The CDR3 region has the DNA TGCGCCAGTGGGGGAAGCACTAGCGGGGTCGAGAACGAGCAGTACTTC. It translates to CASGGSTSGVENEQYF. The complete variable domain, with remaining parts taken from reference TRBV5-1 and TRBJ2-7, reads KAGVTQTPRYLIKTRGQQVTLSCSPISGHRSVSWYQQTPGQGLQFLFEYFSETQRNKGNFPGRFSGRQFSNSRSEMNVSTLELGDSALYLCASGGSTSGVENEQYFGPGTRLTVT.

This chain joins TRBV2 and TRBJ1-2; 9 bases fit TRBD1. The germline V gene encodes CDR1 SNHLY and CDR2 FYNNEI. The CDR3 is made up of 13 amino acids. J gave up 8 bases and V 11 bases, and 12 bases lay outside the gene matches. The CDR3 is CAGQRQGVGGYTF. Here the CDR3 DNA reads TGTGCCGGGCAAAGACAGGGGGTCGGGGGCTACACCTTC.

The V gene is TRBV5-1, the J gene TRBJ2-2, with TRBD1 identical over 8 bases. The CDR3 totals 16 residues. Germline-derived CDR1 and CDR2 are SGHRS and YFSETQ. V lost 0 bases to trimming and J lost 1 base; unmatched junction nucleotides: 2. CDR3 protein: CASSLGRGLNTGELFF. CDR3 coding DNA: TGCGCCAGCAGCTTGGGCAGGGGGCTGAACACCGGGGAGCTGTTTTTT.

The chain is built from TRBV30 and TRBJ2-7, with TRBD1 matching over 8 bases. Germline CDR1 and CDR2: GTSNPN and SVGIG (reference sequence). This CDR3 has 15 amino acids. J was trimmed by 4 bases and V by 3 bases; bases with no gene match: 11. In DNA form, the CDR3 reads TGTGCCTGGAGAGACAGGGGAAGAATGGTGTACGAGCAGTACTTC. Protein: CAWRDRGRMVYEQYF.

This chain uses TRBV7-9 with TRBJ2-1; D remains ambiguous. V lost 3 bases and J lost 0, with 9 bases in between. Germline CDR1 is SEHNR and CDR2 is FQNEAQ (reference sequence). CDR3 length: 15 amino acids. CDR3 region: CASSFGDSSYNEQFF. The CDR3, as DNA: TGTGCCAGCAGCTTCGGCGACTCCTCCTACAATGAGCAGTTCTTC.

This chain joins TRBV11-3 and TRBJ1-2, with D maybe TRBD1 (6 bases). With 5 bases removed from V and 6 bases from J, the gap between germline ends came to 16 bases. Germline CDR1 reads SGHNT; CDR2 reads YENEEA. The CDR3 length is 14 residues. The CDR3 DNA reads TGTGCCAGCAGCGACATAGGGGGTGACGATGGCTACACCTTC. Translated, it gives CASSDIGGDDGYTF.

The chain recombines TRBV28 with TRBJ1-2; possible D gene TRBD1, 6 bases. The V end was cut by 8 bases, the J end by 7 bases, with 17 bases between. The CDR3 spans 13 residues. Germline lookup yields CDR1 MDHEN and CDR2 SYDVKM. The CDR3 nucleotides read TGTGCCAGCGGACTCAGGGACACACTTGGCTACACCTTC. The encoded protein is CASGLRDTLGYTF.

CDR3 sequence: CATRDSAYNEQFF. The CDR3 DNA follows: TGTGCCACCAGGGACAGTGCCTACAATGAGCAGTTCTTC. This chain uses TRBV6-1 with TRBJ2-1; 7 bases are a match to TRBD1. Germline CDR1 is MNHNS and CDR2 is SASEGT. V dropped 10 bases and J dropped 2; count of bases not matched to a gene: 5. The CDR3 is made up of 13 amino acids.

This clone appeared once. The rearrangement links TRBV18 to TRBJ2-7; D gene unclear. This CDR3 comprises 15 residues. Germline lookup yields CDR1 KGHSH and CDR2 LQKENI. Trimming took off 2 bases at V and 0 bases at J, with 11 bases between the two ends. Written as DNA, the CDR3 is TGTGCCAGCTCACCAATCGGCCGGAGCTCCTACGAGCAGTACTTC. Its translation is CASSPIGRSSYEQYF.

The V call is TRBV5-4, the J call TRBJ1-1; tentatively, D is TRBD1 (6 bases). This CDR3 has 14 residues. Germline V gene lookup returns CDR1 SGHNT and CDR2 YYREEE (reference sequence). The ends were cut back, 4 bases at V and 4 bases at J, with 14 bases in the middle. In DNA, the CDR3 is TGTGCCAGCAGCCAAGATATAGGGGGCACTGAAGCTTTCTTT. This gives the protein CASSQDIGGTEAFF.

This clone appeared a single time. The genes are TRBV4-1 and TRBJ1-2; D unclear. Looked up from germline, CDR1 is MGHRA and CDR2 is YSYEKL. Trimming pared 1 base from V and 4 bases from J, leaving 28 bases between. The length of the CDR3 is 20 residues. Here the CDR3 reads CASSQVPPGEIPSRGYGYTF. As DNA, the CDR3 is TGCGCCAGCAGCCAAGTACCCCCCGGAGAAATCCCCAGTCGAGGCTATGGCTACACCTTC.

V gene TRBV28 combines with J gene TRBJ2-7; 12 nucleotides agree with TRBD2. With 3 bases clipped from V and 4 bases from J, the junction kept 13 bases outside the gene matches. The length of the CDR3 is 18 residues. Germline V gene lookup returns CDR1 MDHEN and CDR2 SYDVKM. The CDR3 region is CASSFFSGTSGPSYEQYF. CDR3 coding DNA: TGTGCCAGCAGTTTTTTTAGCGGGACTAGCGGGCCTTCGTACGAGCAGTACTTC. Looking up the rest from reference TRBV28 and TRBJ2-7 gives the full variable domain: DVKVTQSSRYLVKRTGEKVFLECVQDMDHENMFWYRQDPGLGLRLIYFSYDVKMKEKGDIPEGYSVSREKKERFSLILESASTNQTSMYLCASSFFSGTSGPSYEQYFGPGTRLTVT.

The genes are TRBV6-1 and TRBJ2-3, with D possibly matching TRBD2 (6 bases). The CDR3 runs to 16 residues. The germline V and J ends were trimmed by 0 bases and 4 bases, with 14 bases remaining between them. CDR1 is MNHNS and CDR2 is SASEGT in the germline V gene. The CDR3 DNA sequence: TGTGCCAGCAGTGAAGCTTGGTCGGGAGCCTCAGATACGCAGTATTTT. The encoded protein is CASSEAWSGASDTQYF.

The V and J genes are TRBV5-1 and TRBJ1-2; the match to TRBD1 covers 9 bases. The V gene end was trimmed by 6 bases and the J gene end by 4 bases; junction bases not matched to a gene: 10. The germline CDR1 and CDR2 sequences are SGHRS and YFSETQ. The CDR3 is made up of 15 amino acids. The CDR3 reads CASTHGGDRAYGYTF. CDR3 bases: TGCGCCAGCACCCATGGGGGGGACAGGGCCTATGGCTACACCTTC.